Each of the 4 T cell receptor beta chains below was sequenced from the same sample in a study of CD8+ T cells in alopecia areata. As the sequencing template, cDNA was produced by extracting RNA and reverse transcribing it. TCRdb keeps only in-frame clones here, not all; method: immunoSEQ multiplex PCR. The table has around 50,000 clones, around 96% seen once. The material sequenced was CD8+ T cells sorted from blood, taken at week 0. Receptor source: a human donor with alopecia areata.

The CDR3 is CASSLVGSRRGQYF. In DNA form, the CDR3 reads TGTGCCAGCAGCTTAGTGGGCTCCCGCCGTGGGCAGTACTTC. This rearrangement joins TRBV7-2 to TRBJ2-7; no clear D. Trimming pared 1 base from V and 9 bases from J, leaving 16 bases between. There are 14 residues in the CDR3. Germline values: CDR1 SGHTA, CDR2 FQGNSA.

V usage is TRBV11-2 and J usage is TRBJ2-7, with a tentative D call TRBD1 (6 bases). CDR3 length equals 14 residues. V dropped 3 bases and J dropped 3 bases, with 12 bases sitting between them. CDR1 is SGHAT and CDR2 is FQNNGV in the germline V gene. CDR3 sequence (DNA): TGTGCCAGCAGCTTTTCCGACAGGAGCTACGAGCAGTACTTC. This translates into CASSFSDRSYEQYF.

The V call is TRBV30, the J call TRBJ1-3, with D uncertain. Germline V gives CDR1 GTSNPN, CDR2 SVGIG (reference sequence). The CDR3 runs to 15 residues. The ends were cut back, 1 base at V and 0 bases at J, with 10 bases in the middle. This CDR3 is CAWSGVGSSGNTIYF. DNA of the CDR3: TGTGCCTGGAGTGGCGTAGGATCCTCTGGAAACACCATATATTTT.

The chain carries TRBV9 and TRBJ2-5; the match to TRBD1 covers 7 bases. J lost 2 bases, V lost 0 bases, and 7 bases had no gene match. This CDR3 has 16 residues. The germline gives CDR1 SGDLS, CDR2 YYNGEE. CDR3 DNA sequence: TGTGCCAGCAGCGTAGAAGGGGGCATAGTACAAGAGACCCAGTACTTC. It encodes CASSVEGGIVQETQYF.